The T cell receptor beta chain under discussion was sequenced for a study of blood T cells in healthy people across ages. Overall study results and limits: The unknown donor CMV status may have confounded expanded clonotype changes.

The authors ran a second PCR of about 6 to 11 cycles using a sample-barcoded 5' primer and a J-beta primer mix. Using its own MiXCR run on the 5' RACE reads, TCRdb lists one record per CDR3 protein. This sample has over a million distinct CDR3 sequences, with 40% to 50% found just once. As regards this clonotype: The antigen remains unidentified.

J was trimmed by 2 bases and V by 0 bases; bases with no gene match: 3. Germline CDR1 GTSNPN, CDR2 SVGIG (reference sequence). The CDR3 totals 15 residues. Sequenced input: blood. The receptor was derived from an older woman in good health. The J gene is TRBJ2-1, the V gene TRBV30; 8 positions agree with TRBD1. The CDR3 protein is CAWSVSGGAYNEQFF. Written as DNA, the CDR3 is TGTGCCTGGAGTGTTTCAGGGGGCGCCTACAATGAGCAGTTCTTC.